The rows below give T cell receptor beta chains drawn from one sample of a study of blood T cell repertoires in COVID-19. This table comes from immunoSEQ multiplex PCR, and its TCRdb copy is limited to in-frame clones, with some not included. Here the sample spans more than 250,000 clones, 90% being singletons. The specimen sequenced was PBMCs or T cells enriched from blood (not recorded which). The receptor source for this set is a young woman with acute COVID-19. Both conserved end residues are part of each CDR3. A D gene is named only where the DNA matches it firmly. Expanded clones get a size class; other rows say once, few or many, or leave the size out.

v_gene	abundance	j_gene	len	d_gene	CDR3aa	CDR3nt
TRBV20-1	NA	TRBJ1-1	11	TRBD1	CSAKRAQGVFF	TGCAGTGCTAAGCGGGCGCAGGGGGTTTTCTTT
TRBV5-1	NA	TRBJ2-3	15	TRBD1	CASRRTGDDTDTQYF	TGCGCCAGCAGGCGGACAGGGGATGACACAGATACGCAGTATTTT
TRBV27	NA	TRBJ2-5	15	NA	CASSYRHSYQETQYF	TGTGCCAGCAGTTACCGACATTCGTACCAAGAGACCCAGTACTTC
TRBV7-9	NA	TRBJ2-2	15	TRBD2	CASSWGTSNTGELFF	TGTGCCAGCAGCTGGGGGACTAGCAACACCGGGGAGCTGTTTTTT
TRBV30	NA	TRBJ1-3	13	NA	CAWGFYSGNTIYF	TGTGCCTGGGGGTTTTACTCTGGAAACACCATATATTTT
TRBV6-6	NA	TRBJ2-5	14	NA	CASTMSGAQETQYF	TGTGCCAGCACCATGTCTGGGGCGCAAGAGACCCAGTACTTC
TRBV3-1/TRBV3-2	few	TRBJ2-1	19	TRBD2	CASSQSSPGRTSGYNEQFF	TGTGCCAGCAGCCAATCCTCCCCCGGAAGGACTAGCGGATACAATGAGCAGTTCTTC
TRBV5-6	NA	TRBJ2-1	14	NA	CASSLAGSYNEQFF	TGTGCCAGCAGCTTGGCTGGGAGTTACAATGAGCAGTTCTTC
TRBV10-3	NA	TRBJ2-7	18	NA	CAISQNLIMGISPGEQYF	TGTGCCATCAGCCAGAACCTTATCATGGGTATTTCTCCGGGTGAGCAGTACTTC
TRBV24-1	NA	TRBJ2-3	16	NA	CATHPGQGLRTDTQYF	TGTGCCACCCATCCCGGGCAGGGTCTGCGCACAGATACGCAGTATTTT
TRBV10-1	NA	TRBJ2-3	16	TRBD2	CASSVLAGRSTDTQYF	TGCGCCAGCAGCGTACTAGCGGGAAGGAGCACAGATACGCAGTATTTT
TRBV5-6	NA	TRBJ2-1	15	NA	CASRFSESSYNEQFF	TGTGCCAGCAGATTCAGCGAGAGCTCCTACAATGAGCAGTTCTTC
TRBV9	NA	TRBJ2-3	17	NA	CASSAVTGLQGRDTQYF	TGTGCCAGCAGCGCGGTCACAGGGCTACAAGGTAGAGATACGCAGTATTTT
TRBV19	NA	TRBJ2-7	16	TRBD2	CASSIGTSGTHYEQYF	TGTGCCAGTAGTATTGGGACTAGCGGAACACACTACGAGCAGTACTTC
TRBV18	NA	TRBJ2-7	15	TRBD2	CASSPRLAGVDEQYF	TGTGCCAGCTCACCACGACTAGCGGGAGTTGATGAGCAGTACTTC
TRBV6-5	NA	TRBJ1-6	15	NA	CASSYDSGVGSPLHF	TGTGCCAGCAGTTACGATTCAGGGGTCGGTTCACCCCTCCACTTT
TRBV6-2/TRBV6-3	few	TRBJ1-1	14	TRBD1	CASSFGGGASEAFF	TGTGCCAGCAGTTTTGGAGGGGGCGCTTCTGAAGCTTTCTTT
TRBV5-8	few	TRBJ1-5	14	NA	CASTNQFSNQPQHF	TGTGCCAGCACGAACCAGTTTAGCAATCAGCCCCAGCATTTT
TRBV5-8	NA	TRBJ1-2	13	NA	CASSVTVNYGYTF	TGTGCCAGCAGCGTGACAGTGAACTATGGCTACACCTTC
TRBV28	NA	TRBJ1-2	13	TRBD1	CASISDRVYGYTF	TGTGCCAGCATTTCGGACAGGGTCTATGGCTACACCTTC
TRBV28	NA	TRBJ2-1	14	TRBD2	CASSVLAGWGEQFF	TGTGCCAGCAGTGTTCTAGCGGGATGGGGTGAGCAGTTCTTC
TRBV15	NA	TRBJ2-3	15	NA	CATSRDRFNTDTQYF	TGTGCCACCAGCAGGGACAGATTCAACACAGATACGCAGTATTTT
TRBV10-1	NA	TRBJ2-1	15	NA	CAAKESWCSYNEQFF	TGCGCCGCAAAGGAGAGCTGGTGCTCCTACAATGAGCAGTTCTTC
TRBV30	NA	TRBJ1-2	17	TRBD1	CAWSSTPGTAYPYGYTF	TGTGCCTGGAGCTCAACCCCCGGGACAGCCTACCCCTATGGCTACACCTTC
TRBV4-3	few	TRBJ2-7	14	TRBD2	CASSPGTSGYEQYF	TGCGCCAGCAGCCCCGGGACTAGCGGGTACGAGCAGTACTTC
TRBV5-1	NA	TRBJ2-7	17	TRBD2	CASSLGSGRGKYYEQYF	TGCGCCAGCAGCTTGGGTAGCGGGAGGGGAAAGTACTACGAGCAGTACTTC
TRBV5-5	once	TRBJ1-4	15	TRBD1	CASSLGTGQGEKLFF	TGTGCCAGCAGCTTGGGAACGGGACAGGGAGAAAAACTGTTTTTT
TRBV4-3	NA	TRBJ2-7	18	TRBD2	CASSQDRPSGRDSYEQYF	TGCGCCAGCAGCCAAGATCGTCCTAGCGGGAGGGATTCCTACGAGCAGTACTTC
TRBV5-6	NA	TRBJ1-1	14	NA	CASSLLQKNTEAFF	TGTGCCAGCAGCTTGTTACAGAAGAACACTGAAGCTTTCTTT
TRBV6-1	once	TRBJ2-5	14	NA	CASSEIAKGEPRYF	TGTGCCAGCAGTGAAATTGCAAAAGGGGAACCCAGGTACTTC
TRBV11-2	NA	TRBJ2-3	14	NA	CATQSGLDTDTQYF	TGTGCCACCCAGTCGGGACTCGACACAGATACGCAGTATTTT
TRBV6-1	NA	TRBJ2-2	15	TRBD1	CASSDKDRGVGELFF	TGTGCCAGCAGTGATAAAGACAGGGGTGTCGGGGAGCTGTTTTTT
TRBV29-1	NA	TRBJ2-7	15	TRBD1	CSVEVMGTGNHEQYF	TGCAGCGTTGAAGTCATGGGGACAGGGAACCACGAGCAGTACTTC
TRBV27	NA	TRBJ2-1	14	NA	CASRSISADGEQFF	TGTGCCAGCAGGTCGATTTCGGCCGACGGGGAGCAGTTCTTC
TRBV6-4	NA	TRBJ2-1	15	TRBD2	CASSDSEASGRRQFF	TGTGCCAGCAGTGATTCGGAGGCTAGCGGGAGAAGGCAGTTCTTC
TRBV18	NA	TRBJ1-6	15	NA	CASSRPGVIDSPLHF	TGTGCCAGCTCACGGCCAGGGGTTATCGATTCACCCCTCCACTTT
TRBV19	NA	TRBJ2-7	15	TRBD2	CASSIPGGRAYEQYF	TGTGCCAGTAGTATTCCAGGCGGGAGAGCCTACGAGCAGTACTTC
TRBV3-1/TRBV3-2	NA	TRBJ2-5	18	TRBD2	CASSPTASGRELGETQYF	TGTGCCAGCAGCCCCACCGCTAGCGGGAGAGAACTAGGGGAGACCCAGTACTTC
TRBV10-3	NA	TRBJ2-7	16	TRBD1	CAISESNVGTVYEQYF	TGTGCCATCAGTGAGTCGAATGTCGGGACAGTCTACGAGCAGTACTTC
TRBV11-2	NA	TRBJ1-6	14	NA	CASSLGGRYSPLHF	TGTGCCAGCAGCTTAGGGGGGCGATATTCACCCCTCCACTTT
TRBV28	NA	TRBJ2-7	13	NA	CATERPDHYEQYF	TGTGCCACCGAGCGGCCCGATCACTACGAGCAGTACTTC
TRBV6-5	NA	TRBJ2-3	16	TRBD2	CASSSLGAGLSNTQYF	TGTGCCAGCAGTTCCCTCGGGGCGGGACTATCGAATACGCAGTATTTT
TRBV6-5	NA	TRBJ1-4	13	NA	CASRGQYNEKLFF	TGTGCCAGCAGGGGGCAATATAATGAAAAACTGTTTTTT
TRBV6-5	NA	TRBJ1-6	16	NA	CASSSGSGARNSPLHF	TGTGCCAGCAGTTCGGGCTCAGGGGCGAGGAATTCACCCCTCCACTTT
TRBV7-9	NA	TRBJ2-1	18	TRBD2	CASRRTLSGTKTYNEQFF	TGTGCCAGCAGGCGAACTCTTAGCGGGACGAAGACCTACAATGAGCAGTTCTTC
TRBV11-3	NA	TRBJ2-1	16	NA	CASSPRGTRGNNEQFF	TGTGCCAGCAGCCCCCGAGGGACGCGGGGTAACAATGAGCAGTTCTTC